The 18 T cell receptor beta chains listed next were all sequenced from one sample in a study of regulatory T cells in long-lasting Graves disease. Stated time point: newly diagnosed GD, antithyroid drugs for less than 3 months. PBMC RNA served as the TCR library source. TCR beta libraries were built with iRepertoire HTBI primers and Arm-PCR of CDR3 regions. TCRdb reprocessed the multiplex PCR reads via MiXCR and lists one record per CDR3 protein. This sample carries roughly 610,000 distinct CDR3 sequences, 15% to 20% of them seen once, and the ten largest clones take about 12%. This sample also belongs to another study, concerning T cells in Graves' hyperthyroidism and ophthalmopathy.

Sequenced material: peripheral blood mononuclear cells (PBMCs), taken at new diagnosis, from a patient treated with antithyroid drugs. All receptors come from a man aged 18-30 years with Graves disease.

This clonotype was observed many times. The chain's CDR3 is CAIGQGGREQYF. The CDR3, as DNA: TGTGCCATAGGACAGGGGGGCCGGGAGCAGTACTTC. The genes are TRBV10-3 and TRBJ2-7, with 10 bases fitting TRBD1. Germline CDR1 ENHRY, CDR2 SYGVKD. The CDR3 sequence is 12 residues long. V shed 9 bases and J 7 bases; nucleotides not matched to a gene: 6.

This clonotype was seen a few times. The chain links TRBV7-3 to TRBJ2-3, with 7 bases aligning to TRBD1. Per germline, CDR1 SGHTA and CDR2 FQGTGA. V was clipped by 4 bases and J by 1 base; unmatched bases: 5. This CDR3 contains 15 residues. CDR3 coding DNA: TGTGCCAGCAGCTCGGACAGGATCCGCACAGATACGCAGTATTTT. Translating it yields CASSSDRIRTDTQYF.

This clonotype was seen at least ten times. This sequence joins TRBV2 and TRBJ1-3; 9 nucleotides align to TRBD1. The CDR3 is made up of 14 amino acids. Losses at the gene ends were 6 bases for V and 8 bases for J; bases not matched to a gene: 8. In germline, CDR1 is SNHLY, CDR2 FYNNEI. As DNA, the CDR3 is TGTGCCAGCAGGCCGGGACAGGGTCGGCACACCATATATTTT. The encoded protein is CASRPGQGRHTIYF.

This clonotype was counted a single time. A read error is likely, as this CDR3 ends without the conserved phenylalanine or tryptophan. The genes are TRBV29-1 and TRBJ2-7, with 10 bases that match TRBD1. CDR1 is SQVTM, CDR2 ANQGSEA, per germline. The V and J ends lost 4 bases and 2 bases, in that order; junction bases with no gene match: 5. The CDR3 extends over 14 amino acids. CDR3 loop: CSVVFGQGAYEQYS. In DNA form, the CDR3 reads TGCAGCGTTGTTTTCGGACAGGGGGCCTACGAGCAGTACTCC.

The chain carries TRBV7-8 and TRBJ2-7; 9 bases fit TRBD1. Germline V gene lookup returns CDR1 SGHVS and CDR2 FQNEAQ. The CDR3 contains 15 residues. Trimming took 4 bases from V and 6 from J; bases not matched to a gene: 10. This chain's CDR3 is CASSSNRDRASEQYF. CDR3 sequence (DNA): TGTGCCAGCAGCTCAAACCGGGACAGGGCGTCCGAGCAGTACTTC.

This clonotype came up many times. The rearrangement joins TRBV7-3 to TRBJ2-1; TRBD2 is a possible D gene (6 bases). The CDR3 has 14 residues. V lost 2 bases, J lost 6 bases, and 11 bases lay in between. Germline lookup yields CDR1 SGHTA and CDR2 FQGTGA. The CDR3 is CASSLGQEGNEQFF. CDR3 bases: TGTGCCAGCAGCTTAGGGCAGGAGGGCAATGAGCAGTTCTTC.

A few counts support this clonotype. The CDR3 is CASSLEAGTNYEQYF. The CDR3 coding sequence is TGTGCCAGCAGCTTGGAGGCGGGAACCAACTACGAGCAGTACTTC. V gene TRBV5-4 combines with J gene TRBJ2-7; D perhaps matches TRBD2 (6 bases). Trimming stripped 0 bases from V and 3 bases from J, with 13 bases between. From germline, CDR1 is SGHNT and CDR2 YYREEE (reference sequence). This CDR3 has 15 residues.

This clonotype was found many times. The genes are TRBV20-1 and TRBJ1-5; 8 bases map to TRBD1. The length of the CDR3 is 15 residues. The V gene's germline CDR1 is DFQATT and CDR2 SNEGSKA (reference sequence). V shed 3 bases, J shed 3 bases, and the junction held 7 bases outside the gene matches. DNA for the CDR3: TGCAGTGCTAGGGACAGGGTCGAGTACAATCAGCCCCAGCATTTT. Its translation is CSARDRVEYNQPQHF.

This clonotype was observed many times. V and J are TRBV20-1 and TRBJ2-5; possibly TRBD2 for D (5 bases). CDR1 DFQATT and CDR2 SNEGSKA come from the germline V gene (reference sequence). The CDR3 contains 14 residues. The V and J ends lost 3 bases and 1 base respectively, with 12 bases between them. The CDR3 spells CSASAVLAQETQYF. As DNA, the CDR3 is TGCAGTGCTAGTGCGGTCCTAGCCCAAGAGACCCAGTACTTC.

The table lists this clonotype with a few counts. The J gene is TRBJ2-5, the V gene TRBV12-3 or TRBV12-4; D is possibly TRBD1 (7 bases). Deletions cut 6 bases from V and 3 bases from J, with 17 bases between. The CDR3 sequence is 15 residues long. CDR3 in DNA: TGTGCCAGCAGCCAACAGGGGACTTTCGAAGAGACCCAGTACTTC. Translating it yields CASSQQGTFEETQYF.

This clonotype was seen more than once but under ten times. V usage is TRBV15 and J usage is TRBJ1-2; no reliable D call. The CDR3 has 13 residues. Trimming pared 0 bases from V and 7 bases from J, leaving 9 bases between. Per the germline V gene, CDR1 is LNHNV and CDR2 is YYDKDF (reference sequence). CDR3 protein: CATSRDTASGYTF. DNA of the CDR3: TGTGCCACCAGCAGAGACACGGCGAGTGGCTACACCTTC.

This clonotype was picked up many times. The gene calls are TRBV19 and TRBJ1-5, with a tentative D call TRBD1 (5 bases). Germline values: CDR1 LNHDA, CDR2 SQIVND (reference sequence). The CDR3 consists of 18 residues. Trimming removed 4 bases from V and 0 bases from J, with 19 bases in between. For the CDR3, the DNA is TGTGCCAGTAGTACCTACCGACAGACATCATATAGCAATCAGCCCCAGCATTTT. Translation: CASSTYRQTSYSNQPQHF.

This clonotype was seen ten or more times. The CDR3 nucleotides are TGTGCCAGCAGCCCCCTAGCGGGTGCCCTCGAGCAGTACTTC. As protein: CASSPLAGALEQYF. The V call is TRBV5-6, the J call TRBJ2-7; 8 bases agree with TRBD2. The CDR3 has 14 residues. Germline-derived CDR1 and CDR2 are SGHDT and YYEEEE. The V gene end was trimmed by 4 bases and the J gene end by 6 bases; junction bases not matched to a gene: 9.

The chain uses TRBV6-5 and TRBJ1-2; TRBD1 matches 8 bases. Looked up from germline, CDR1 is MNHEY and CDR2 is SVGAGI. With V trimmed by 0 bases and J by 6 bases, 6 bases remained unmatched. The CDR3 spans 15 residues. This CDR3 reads CASSYSEQGVNGYTF. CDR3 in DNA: TGTGCCAGCAGTTACTCGGAACAGGGGGTTAATGGCTACACCTTC.

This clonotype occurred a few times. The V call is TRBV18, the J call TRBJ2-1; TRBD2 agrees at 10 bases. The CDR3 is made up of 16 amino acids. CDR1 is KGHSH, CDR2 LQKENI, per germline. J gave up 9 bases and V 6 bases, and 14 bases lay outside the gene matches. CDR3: CASSPNSGRSDGEQFF. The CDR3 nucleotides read TGTGCCAGCTCCCCTAATAGCGGGAGGTCTGACGGTGAGCAGTTCTTC. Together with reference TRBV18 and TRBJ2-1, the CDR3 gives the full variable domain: NAGVMQNPRHLVRRRGQEARLRCSPMKGHSHVYWYRQLPEEGLKFMVYLQKENIIDESGMPKERFSAEFPKEGPSILRIQQVVRGDSAAYFCASSPNSGRSDGEQFFGPGTRLTVL.

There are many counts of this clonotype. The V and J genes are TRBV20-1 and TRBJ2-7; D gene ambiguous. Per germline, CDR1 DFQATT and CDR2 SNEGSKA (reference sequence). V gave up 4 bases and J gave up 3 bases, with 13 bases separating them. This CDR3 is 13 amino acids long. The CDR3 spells CSAIRRPIYEQYF. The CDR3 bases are TGCAGTGCTATCCGGAGACCCATCTACGAGCAGTACTTC.

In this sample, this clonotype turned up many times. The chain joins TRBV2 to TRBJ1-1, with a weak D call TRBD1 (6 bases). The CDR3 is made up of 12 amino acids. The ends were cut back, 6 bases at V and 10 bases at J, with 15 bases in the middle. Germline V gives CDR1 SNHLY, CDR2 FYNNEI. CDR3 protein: CASRIGGRVAFF. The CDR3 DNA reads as TGTGCCAGCAGGATAGGGGGGCGGGTAGCTTTCTTT.

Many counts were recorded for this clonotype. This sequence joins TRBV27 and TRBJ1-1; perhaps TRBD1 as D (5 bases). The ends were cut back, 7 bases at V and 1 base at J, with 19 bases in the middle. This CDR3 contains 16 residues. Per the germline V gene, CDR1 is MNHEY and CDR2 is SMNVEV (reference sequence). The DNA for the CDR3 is TGTGCCAGCACCTCCAGGAAGGGGCAGACGAACACTGAAGCTTTCTTT. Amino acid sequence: CASTSRKGQTNTEAFF.